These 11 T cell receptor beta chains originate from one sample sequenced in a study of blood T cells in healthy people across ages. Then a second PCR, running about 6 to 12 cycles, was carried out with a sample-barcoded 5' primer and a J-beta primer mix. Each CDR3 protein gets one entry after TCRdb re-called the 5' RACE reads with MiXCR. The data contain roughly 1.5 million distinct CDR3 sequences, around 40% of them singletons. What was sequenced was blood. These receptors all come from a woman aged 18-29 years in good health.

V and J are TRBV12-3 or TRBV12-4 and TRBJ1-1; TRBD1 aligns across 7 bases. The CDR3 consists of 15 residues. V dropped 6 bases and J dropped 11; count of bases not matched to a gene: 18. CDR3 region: CASRKSTGRENWAFF. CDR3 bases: TGTGCCAGCAGAAAGTCGACAGGGAGGGAAAATTGGGCTTTCTTT.

The CDR3 DNA reads as TGTGCCAGCAGCCCGGCCCGTGCTAGCACAGATACGCAGTATTTT. This gives the protein CASSPARASTDTQYF. The gene calls are TRBV7-2 and TRBJ2-3; D not certain. The germline V gene has CDR1 SGHTA and CDR2 FQGNSA. V was cut by 5 bases and J by 0 bases, with 12 bases left in between. The CDR3 is made up of 15 amino acids.

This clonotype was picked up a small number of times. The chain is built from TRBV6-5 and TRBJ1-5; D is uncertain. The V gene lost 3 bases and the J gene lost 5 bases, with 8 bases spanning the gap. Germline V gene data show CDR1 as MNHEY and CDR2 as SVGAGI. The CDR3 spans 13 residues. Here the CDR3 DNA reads TGTGCCAGCAGTTATGGGATGGATCAGCCCCAGCATTTT. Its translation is CASSYGMDQPQHF.

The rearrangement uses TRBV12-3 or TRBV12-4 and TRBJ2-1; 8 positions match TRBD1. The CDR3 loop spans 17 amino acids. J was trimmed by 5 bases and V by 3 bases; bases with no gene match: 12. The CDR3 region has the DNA TGTGCCAGCAGTTTTTTCAGGGGGCGCAGGGTCGACAATGAGCAGTTCTTC. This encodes CASSFFRGRRVDNEQFF.

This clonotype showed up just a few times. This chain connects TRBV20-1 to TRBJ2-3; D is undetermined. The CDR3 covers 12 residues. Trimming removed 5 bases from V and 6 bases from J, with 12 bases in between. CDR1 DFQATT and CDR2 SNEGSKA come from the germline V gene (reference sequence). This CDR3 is CSAYSRLDTQYF. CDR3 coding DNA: TGCAGTGCTTATTCCCGGTTGGATACGCAGTATTTT.

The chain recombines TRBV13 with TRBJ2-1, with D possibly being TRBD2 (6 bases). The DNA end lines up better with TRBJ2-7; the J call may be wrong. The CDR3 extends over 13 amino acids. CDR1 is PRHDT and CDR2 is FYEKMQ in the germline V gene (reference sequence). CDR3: CASSFGEDCEQYF. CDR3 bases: TGTGCCAGCAGCTTTGGGGAGGACTGCGAGCAGTACTTC.

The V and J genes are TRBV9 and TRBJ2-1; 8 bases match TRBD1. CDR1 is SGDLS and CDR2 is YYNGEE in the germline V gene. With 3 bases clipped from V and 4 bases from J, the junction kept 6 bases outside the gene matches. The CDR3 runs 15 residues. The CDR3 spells CASSETGVRYNEQFF. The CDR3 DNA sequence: TGTGCCAGCAGCGAGACAGGGGTCCGATACAATGAGCAGTTCTTC.

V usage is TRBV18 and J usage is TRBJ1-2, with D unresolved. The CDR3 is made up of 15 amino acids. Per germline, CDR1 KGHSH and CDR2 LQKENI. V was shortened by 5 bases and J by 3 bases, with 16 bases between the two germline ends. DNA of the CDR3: TGTGCCAGCTCAACGTCTTCAAGGTTGGACTATGGCTACACCTTC. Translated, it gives CASSTSSRLDYGYTF.

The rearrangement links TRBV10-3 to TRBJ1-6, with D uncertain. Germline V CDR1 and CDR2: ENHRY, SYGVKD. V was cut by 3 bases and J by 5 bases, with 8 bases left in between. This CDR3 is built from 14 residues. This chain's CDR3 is CAISDYTNNSPLHF. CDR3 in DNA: TGTGCCATCAGTGACTACACCAATAATTCACCCCTCCACTTT.

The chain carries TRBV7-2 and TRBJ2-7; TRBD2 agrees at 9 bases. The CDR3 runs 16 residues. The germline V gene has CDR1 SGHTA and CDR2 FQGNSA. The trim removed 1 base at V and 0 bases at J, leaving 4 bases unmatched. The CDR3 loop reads CASSLGGGGVSYEQYF. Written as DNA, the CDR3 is TGTGCCAGCAGCTTAGGGGGCGGGGGGGTCTCCTACGAGCAGTACTTC.

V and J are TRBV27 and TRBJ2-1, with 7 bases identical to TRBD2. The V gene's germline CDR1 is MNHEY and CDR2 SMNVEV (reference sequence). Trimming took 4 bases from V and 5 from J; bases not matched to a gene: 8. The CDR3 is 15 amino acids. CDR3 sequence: CASSSGTTSHNEQFF. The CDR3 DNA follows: TGTGCCAGCAGTTCCGGGACTACATCCCACAATGAGCAGTTCTTC.